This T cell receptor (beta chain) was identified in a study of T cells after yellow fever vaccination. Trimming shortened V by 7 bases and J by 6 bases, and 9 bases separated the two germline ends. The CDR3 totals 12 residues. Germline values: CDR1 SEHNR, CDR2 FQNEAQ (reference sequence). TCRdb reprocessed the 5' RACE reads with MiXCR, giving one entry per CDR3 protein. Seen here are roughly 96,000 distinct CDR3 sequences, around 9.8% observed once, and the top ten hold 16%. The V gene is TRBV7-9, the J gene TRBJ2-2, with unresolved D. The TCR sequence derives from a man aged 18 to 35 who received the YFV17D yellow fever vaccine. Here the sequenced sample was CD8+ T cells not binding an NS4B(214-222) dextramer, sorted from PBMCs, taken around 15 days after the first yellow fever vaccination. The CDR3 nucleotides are TGTGCCAGCAAGCTGGACCCCGGGGAGCTGTTTTTT. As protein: CASKLDPGELFF.